These T cell receptor beta chains were read from a single sample in a study of CD8 T cells in Susac syndrome. MiXCR, run by TCRdb on the immunoSEQ multiplex PCR reads, gives a single entry per CDR3 protein. The repertoire holds 95,000 to 150,000 distinct CDR3 sequences, with roughly 94% as singletons. Sequenced: CD8+ T cells from PBMCs. All receptors derive from a human donor with Susac syndrome. The CDR3 runs from the conserved cysteine through the conserved F or W. Each record gives: J gene, V gene, CDR3 protein.

J: TRBJ2-1
V: TRBV24-1
CDR3: CATSEVGGDNEQFF

J: TRBJ2-7
V: TRBV20-1
CDR3: CSAAPGLEGNYEQYF

J: TRBJ2-3
V: TRBV4-2
CDR3: CASSPRGGGEADTQYF

J: TRBJ2-2
V: TRBV20-1
CDR3: CSAILPNTGELFF

J: TRBJ2-3
V: TRBV7-8
CDR3: CASSLALVLSGRETDTQYF

J: TRBJ2-1
V: TRBV7-2
CDR3: CASSTLGRAPEQFF

J: TRBJ2-2
V: TRBV6-2/TRBV6-3
CDR3: CASSYVHPTASNTGELFF

J: TRBJ1-1
V: TRBV29-1
CDR3: CSGRGDTEAFF

J: TRBJ2-7
V: TRBV4-1
CDR3: CASSPQTGSYEQYF

J: TRBJ2-7
V: TRBV10-3
CDR3: CATSSGSSYEQYF